Shown below are 25 T cell receptor beta chains from a single sample sequenced in a study of blood T cell repertoires in COVID-19. Assay used: immunoSEQ multiplex PCR; TCRdb lists only in-frame clones, some missing. The sample holds around 320,000 clones; almost 90% are singletons and the top ten take around 4.5%. Specimen: PBMCs or T cells enriched from blood (not recorded which). These receptors originate from a woman between 18 and 30 years old with acute COVID-19.

The V and J genes are TRBV28 and TRBJ1-5; D is unresolved. This CDR3 is built from 16 residues. Germline V gene lookup returns CDR1 MDHEN and CDR2 SYDVKM. V was cut by 2 bases and J by 6 bases, with 17 bases left in between. The chain's CDR3 is CASSLTGSSARQPQHF. The CDR3 coding sequence is TGTGCCAGCAGTTTAACGGGATCCTCCGCTCGTCAGCCCCAGCATTTT.

This clone was seen only once. The V call is TRBV27, the J call TRBJ1-2; 7 bases line up with TRBD1. V shed 5 bases, J shed 1 base, and the junction held 13 bases outside the gene matches. The CDR3 is 17 amino acids. In germline, CDR1 is MNHEY, CDR2 SMNVEV (reference sequence). CDR3 loop: CASSPWDRSDVNYGYTF. The DNA of the CDR3 is TGTGCCAGCAGTCCATGGGACAGATCGGACGTTAACTATGGCTACACCTTC.

The chain recombines TRBV2 with TRBJ1-5, with 8 bases fitting TRBD1. Germline CDR1 and CDR2: SNHLY and FYNNEI. This CDR3 contains 15 residues. V shed 1 base and J 2 bases; nucleotides not matched to a gene: 1. In nucleotides, the CDR3 is TGTGCCAGCAGTGAAGACAGGGGGGGCAATCAGCCCCAGCATTTT. It yields the protein CASSEDRGGNQPQHF.

V is TRBV7-2 and J is TRBJ2-7, with D unclear. The CDR3 extends over 14 amino acids. V was trimmed by 1 base and J by 0 bases, leaving 7 bases between them. Germline CDR1 SGHTA, CDR2 FQGNSA. CDR3 residues: CASSLGWSSYEQYF. The CDR3 nucleotides are TGTGCCAGCAGCTTAGGATGGAGCTCCTACGAGCAGTACTTC.

This chain links TRBV28 with TRBJ1-2; 7 bases match TRBD1. Trimming cost V 2 bases and J 0 bases; bases outside gene matches: 3. The CDR3 length is 15 residues. Germline CDR1 and CDR2: MDHEN and SYDVKM. CDR3 protein: CASSLTGAPNYGYTF. CDR3 sequence (DNA): TGTGCCAGCAGTTTAACAGGGGCGCCTAACTATGGCTACACCTTC.

The chain employs TRBV5-1 and TRBJ2-1; D gene uncertain. Germline V lookup: CDR1 SGHRS, CDR2 YFSETQ. The CDR3 has 15 residues. The V end lost 0 bases, the J end lost 5 bases, and 12 bases lay between the germline ends. In DNA, the CDR3 is TGCGCCAGCAGCTTGGCTGGAGAGTTAGACAATGAGCAGTTCTTC. As protein: CASSLAGELDNEQFF.

The chain employs TRBV27 and TRBJ1-5; TRBD1 matches at 8 bases. Per germline, CDR1 MNHEY and CDR2 SMNVEV (reference sequence). Trimming at V came to 5 bases and at J to 6 bases, leaving 6 bases not matched to a gene. This CDR3 region has 14 residues. Written as DNA, the CDR3 is TGTGCCAGCAGTGGCCAGGGGGCTGGTCAGCCCCAGCATTTT. The encoded protein is CASSGQGAGQPQHF.

This clone was picked up one time. V and J are TRBV7-9 and TRBJ1-2, with a weak D call TRBD1 (5 bases). The V gene lost 0 bases and the J gene lost 6 bases, with 11 bases spanning the gap. The CDR3 sequence is 14 residues long. Looked up from germline, CDR1 is SEHNR and CDR2 is FQNEAQ (reference sequence). The CDR3 sequence is CASSLAGGTNGYTF. CDR3 bases: TGTGCCAGCAGCTTAGCGGGGGGGACTAATGGCTACACCTTC.

The gene calls are TRBV11-3 and TRBJ2-7; 8 bases match TRBD2. CDR1 is SGHNT and CDR2 is YENEEA in the germline V gene. The CDR3 is 17 amino acids. V shed 3 bases, J shed 2 bases, and the junction held 12 bases outside the gene matches. For the CDR3, the DNA is TGTGCCAGCAGCTTTACGGGACTAGGAAACCTTACCTACGAGCAGTACTTC. It encodes CASSFTGLGNLTYEQYF.

This chain joins TRBV28 and TRBJ1-4; 9 nucleotides agree with TRBD1. V lost 5 bases and J lost 10; bases outside the gene matches: 5. The germline V gene encodes CDR1 MDHEN and CDR2 SYDVKM. CDR3 length: 13 residues. The CDR3 spells CASSNTGGRKLFF. CDR3 DNA sequence: TGTGCCAGCAGTAATACAGGGGGCAGAAAACTGTTTTTT.

The chain is built from TRBV28 and TRBJ1-5; D is possibly TRBD1 (5 bases). Germline CDR1 MDHEN, CDR2 SYDVKM. V shed 1 base and J shed 3 bases, with 13 bases lying between them. The CDR3 totals 16 residues. DNA of the CDR3: TGTGCCAGCAGTTTATTCCGCGGGGCTCCCAATCAGCCCCAGCATTTT. Amino acids: CASSLFRGAPNQPQHF.

This chain uses TRBV3-1 (or the pseudogene TRBV3-2) with TRBJ1-3, with D maybe TRBD1 (6 bases). V shed 4 bases and J shed 4 bases, with 17 bases lying between them. Germline CDR1 LGHDT, CDR2 YNNKEL (reference sequence). This CDR3 spans 16 amino acids. This CDR3 reads CASSLSRWGPGNTIYF. For the CDR3, the DNA is TGTGCCAGCAGCCTCAGTCGGTGGGGGCCGGGAAACACCATATATTTT.

V gene TRBV7-9 combines with J gene TRBJ2-1; D is possibly TRBD1 (5 bases). Deletions cut 5 bases from V and 5 bases from J, with 16 bases between. This CDR3 region has 15 residues. From germline, CDR1 is SEHNR and CDR2 FQNEAQ (reference sequence). CDR3: CASSPMLQVHNEQFF. CDR3 nucleotide sequence: TGTGCCAGCAGCCCGATGCTACAGGTTCACAATGAGCAGTTCTTC.

V gene TRBV30 combines with J gene TRBJ1-4, with 7 bases lining up with TRBD1. The CDR3 is 13 residues long. J was trimmed by 7 bases and V by 3 bases; bases with no gene match: 5. Germline CDR1 GTSNPN, CDR2 SVGIG (reference sequence). The CDR3, as DNA: TGTGCCTGGAGGACAGGGTTGGGTGAAAAACTGTTTTTT. It codes for CAWRTGLGEKLFF.

This chain links TRBV10-3 with TRBJ1-3; 12 bases fit TRBD1. Germline CDR1 and CDR2: ENHRY and SYGVKD. V gave up 2 bases and J gave up 0 bases; unmatched junction bases: 2. This CDR3 spans 17 amino acids. The CDR3 reads CAISEGDRGLSGNTIYF. The CDR3 DNA is TGTGCCATCAGTGAGGGGGACAGGGGGCTCTCTGGAAACACCATATATTTT.

The J gene is TRBJ2-2, the V gene TRBV4-1; the D gene is possibly TRBD2 (5 bases). The CDR3 is 15 residues long. Trimming removed 3 bases at V and 6 bases at J, with 14 bases between. Germline V gives CDR1 MGHRA, CDR2 YSYEKL. The CDR3: CASSQETTGSGELFF. The CDR3 DNA follows: TGCGCCAGCAGCCAGGAGACAACGGGATCCGGGGAGCTGTTTTTT.

This clone was picked up one time. The chain carries TRBV19 and TRBJ2-1; the match to TRBD2 covers 9 bases. V gave up 3 bases and J gave up 3 bases; unmatched junction bases: 9. CDR1 LNHDA and CDR2 SQIVND come from the germline V gene (reference sequence). This CDR3 is built from 17 residues. CDR3 sequence reads: CASSIRSGGRVYNEQFF. As DNA, the CDR3 is TGTGCCAGTAGTATTCGTTCGGGCGGGAGGGTCTACAATGAGCAGTTCTTC.

The chain joins TRBV2 to TRBJ2-7; 11 nucleotides match TRBD2. Trimming took 7 bases from V and 6 from J; bases not matched to a gene: 8. The CDR3 contains 14 residues. Germline V gene data show CDR1 as SNHLY and CDR2 as FYNNEI. Here the CDR3 reads CASTSGLAAPEQYF. The DNA for the CDR3 is TGTGCCAGCACCTCGGGACTAGCGGCCCCCGAGCAGTACTTC.

The V call is TRBV2, the J call TRBJ1-2, with D tentatively TRBD1 (5 bases). The germline CDR1 and CDR2 sequences are SNHLY and FYNNEI. This CDR3 spans 15 amino acids. Deletions cut 5 bases from V and 5 bases from J, with 18 bases between. The CDR3 protein is CASSPGRAGGYGYTF. As DNA, the CDR3 is TGTGCCAGCAGTCCGGGACGGGCCGGGGGGTATGGCTACACCTTC.

As for this clone: Other DNA sequences of this sample code for an identical CDR3. The chain is built from TRBV12-3 or TRBV12-4 and TRBJ1-1, with unresolved D. This CDR3 spans 11 amino acids. Trimming cost V 3 bases and J 5 bases, with 4 bases left between them. DNA for the CDR3: TGTGCCAGCAGTTTGCGTACTGAAGCTTTCTTT. It specifies CASSLRTEAFF.

The chain joins TRBV7-3 to TRBJ2-3, with 9 bases lining up with TRBD2. Unmatched junction bases numbered 10, after V lost 3 bases and J lost 3 bases. This CDR3 spans 17 amino acids. CDR1 is SGHTA and CDR2 is FQGTGA in the germline V gene. The CDR3 DNA reads as TGTGCCAGCAGCTTGAGGGTAGCGGGAGTTGGAACAGATACGCAGTATTTT. Protein: CASSLRVAGVGTDTQYF.

This chain links TRBV7-6 with TRBJ2-7, with a tentative D call TRBD2 (7 bases). Germline values: CDR1 SGHVS, CDR2 FNYEAQ. V was pared by 7 bases and J by 2 bases, with 15 bases between. The CDR3 contains 14 residues. The CDR3 here is CASTLREGAYEQYF. CDR3 DNA sequence: TGTGCCAGCACTTTAAGGGAGGGGGCCTACGAGCAGTACTTC. Supplemented by reference TRBV7-6 and TRBJ2-7, the full variable domain reads GAGVSQSPRYKVTKRGQDVALRCDPISGHVSLYWYRQALGQGPEFLTYFNYEAQQDKSGLPNDRFSAERPEGSISTLTIQRTEQRDSAMYRCASTLREGAYEQYFGPGTRLTVT.

The rearrangement uses TRBV30 and TRBJ1-6, with a weak D call TRBD1 (6 bases). The V end was cut by 7 bases, the J end by 9 bases, with 19 bases between. The CDR3 length is 14 residues. CDR1 and CDR2 from the germline V gene are GTSNPN and SVGIG (reference sequence). The CDR3: CASRKGGTGSPLHF. The DNA for the CDR3 is TGTGCCTCTCGAAAGGGGGGGACTGGTTCACCCCTCCACTTT.

J is TRBJ2-1 and V is TRBV19; 12 bases match TRBD2. Trimming removed 3 bases from V and 7 bases from J; junction bases left unmatched: 4. This CDR3 contains 15 residues. Germline V CDR1 and CDR2: LNHDA, SQIVND (reference sequence). CDR3 nucleotides: TGTGCCAGTAGTATTCAACTAGCGGGGGGAAATGAGCAGTTCTTC. This sequence encodes CASSIQLAGGNEQFF.

A single count supports this clone. The chain is built from TRBV27 and TRBJ2-1; 7 nucleotides line up with TRBD1. This CDR3 has 14 residues. Germline V gene data show CDR1 as MNHEY and CDR2 as SMNVEV (reference sequence). The V gene end was trimmed by 9 bases and the J gene end by 4 bases; junction bases not matched to a gene: 9. This CDR3 reads CASSPGQLYNEQFF. The CDR3 coding sequence is TGTGCCAGTAGCCCGGGACAGCTATACAATGAGCAGTTCTTC.